Detailed here is one TCR beta chain. This CDR3 spans 16 amino acids. Per germline, CDR1 SGHRS and CDR2 YFSETQ. Trimming at V came to 4 bases and at J to 4 bases, leaving 6 bases not matched to a gene. The data belong to a study of blood T cell repertoires in COVID-19. The overall study: PBMCs, B-cell-depleted T cells, or T cells provided the cDNA or gDNA that made up the material.

Sequencing used immunoSEQ multiplex PCR; TCRdb keeps in-frame clones, though not all of them. The sample consists of about 140,000 clones, roughly four fifths of them appearing once. The TCR was taken from a woman aged 55-69 years with acute or convalescent COVID-19. The sequencing sample was made of peripheral blood. The chain combines TRBV5-1 with TRBJ2-5; 14 nucleotides agree with TRBD2. The CDR3 here is CASSEDGTSGRETQYF. The CDR3 DNA reads as TGCGCCAGCAGCGAAGACGGGACTAGCGGGAGAGAGACCCAGTACTTC.